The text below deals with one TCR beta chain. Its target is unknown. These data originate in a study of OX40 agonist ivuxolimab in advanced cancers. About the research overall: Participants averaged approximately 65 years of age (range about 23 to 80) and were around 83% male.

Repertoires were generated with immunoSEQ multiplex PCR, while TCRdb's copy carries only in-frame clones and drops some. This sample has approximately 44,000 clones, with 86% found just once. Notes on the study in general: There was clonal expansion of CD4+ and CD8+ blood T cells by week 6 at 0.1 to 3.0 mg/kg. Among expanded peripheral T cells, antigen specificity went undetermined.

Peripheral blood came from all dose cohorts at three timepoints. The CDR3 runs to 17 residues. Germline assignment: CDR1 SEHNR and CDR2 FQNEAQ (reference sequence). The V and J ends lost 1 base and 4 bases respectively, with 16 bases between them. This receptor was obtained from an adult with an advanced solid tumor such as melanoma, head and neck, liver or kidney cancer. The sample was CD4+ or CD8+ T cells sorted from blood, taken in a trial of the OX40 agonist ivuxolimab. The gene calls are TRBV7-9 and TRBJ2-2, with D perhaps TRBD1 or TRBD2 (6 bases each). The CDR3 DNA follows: TGTGCCAGCAGCTTAGGGGCCGGGGGCGCGCGCACCGGGGAGCTGTTTTTT. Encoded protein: CASSLGAGGARTGELFF. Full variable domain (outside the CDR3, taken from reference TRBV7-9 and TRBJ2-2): DTGVSQNPRHKITKRGQNVTFRCDPISEHNRLYWYRQTLGQGPEFLTYFQNEAQLEKSRLLSDRFSAERPKGSFSTLEIQRTEQGDSAMYLCASSLGAGGARTGELFFGEGSRLTVL.